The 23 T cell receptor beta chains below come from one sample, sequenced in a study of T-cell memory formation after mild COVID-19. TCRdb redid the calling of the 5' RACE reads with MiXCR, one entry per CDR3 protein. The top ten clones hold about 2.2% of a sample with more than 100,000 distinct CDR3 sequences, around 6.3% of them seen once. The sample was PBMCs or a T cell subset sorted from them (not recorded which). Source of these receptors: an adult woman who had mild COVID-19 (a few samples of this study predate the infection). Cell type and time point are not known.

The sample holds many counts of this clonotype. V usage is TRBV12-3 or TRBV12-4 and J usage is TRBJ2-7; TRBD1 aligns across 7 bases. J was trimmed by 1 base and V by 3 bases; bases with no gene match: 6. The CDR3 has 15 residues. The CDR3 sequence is CASSFRDSGSYEQYF. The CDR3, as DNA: TGTGCCAGCAGTTTTCGGGACAGTGGGTCCTACGAGCAGTACTTC.

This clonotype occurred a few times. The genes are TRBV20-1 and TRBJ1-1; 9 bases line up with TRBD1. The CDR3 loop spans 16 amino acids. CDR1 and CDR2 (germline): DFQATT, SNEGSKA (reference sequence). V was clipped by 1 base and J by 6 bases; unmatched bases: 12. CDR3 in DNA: TGCAGTGCTAGAGGGGCTTCCGGGACAGGGACGTCTGAAGCTTTCTTT. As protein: CSARGASGTGTSEAFF.

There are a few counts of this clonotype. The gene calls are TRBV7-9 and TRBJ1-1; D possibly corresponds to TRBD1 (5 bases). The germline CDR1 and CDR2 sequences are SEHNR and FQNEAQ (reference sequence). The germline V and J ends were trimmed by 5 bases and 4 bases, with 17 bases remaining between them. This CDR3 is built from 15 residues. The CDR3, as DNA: TGTGCCAGCAGCCCGGGGGGGGGTTTGGGCACTGAAGCTTTCTTT. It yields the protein CASSPGGGLGTEAFF.

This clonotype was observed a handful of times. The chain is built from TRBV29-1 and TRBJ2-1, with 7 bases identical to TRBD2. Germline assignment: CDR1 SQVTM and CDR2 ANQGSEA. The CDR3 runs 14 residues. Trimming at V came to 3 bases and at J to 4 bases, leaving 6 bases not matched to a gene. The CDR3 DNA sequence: TGCAGCGTTGATGGAGCGGGACTTTACAATGAGCAGTTCTTC. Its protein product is CSVDGAGLYNEQFF.

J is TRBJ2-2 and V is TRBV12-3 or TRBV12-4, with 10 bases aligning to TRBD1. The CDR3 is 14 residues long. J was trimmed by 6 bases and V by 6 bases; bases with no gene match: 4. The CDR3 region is CASSRDRGPGELFF. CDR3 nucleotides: TGTGCCAGCAGCCGAGACAGGGGGCCCGGGGAGCTGTTTTTT.

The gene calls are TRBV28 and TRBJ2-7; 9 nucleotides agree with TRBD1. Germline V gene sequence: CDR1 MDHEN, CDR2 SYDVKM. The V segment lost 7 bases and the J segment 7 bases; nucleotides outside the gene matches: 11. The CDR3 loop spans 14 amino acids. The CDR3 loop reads CASIGTGTTGEQYF. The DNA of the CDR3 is TGTGCCAGCATCGGGACAGGGACAACGGGGGAGCAGTACTTC.

The CDR3 bases are TGTGCCAGCAGCTCGGCGACTAGCGGGAGGGCAATCTACGAGCAGTACTTC. Translation: CASSSATSGRAIYEQYF. The chain uses TRBV7-9 and TRBJ2-7, with 14 bases fitting TRBD2. The V segment lost 4 bases and the J segment 3 bases; nucleotides outside the gene matches: 8. The CDR3 contains 17 residues. Germline loops: CDR1 SEHNR, CDR2 FQNEAQ (reference sequence).

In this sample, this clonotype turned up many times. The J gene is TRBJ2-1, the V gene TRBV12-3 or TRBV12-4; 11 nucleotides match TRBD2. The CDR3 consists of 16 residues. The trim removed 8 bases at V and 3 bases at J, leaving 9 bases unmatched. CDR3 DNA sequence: TGTGCCAGCGGAATTAAAACTAGCGGGAGCTACAATGAGCAGTTCTTC. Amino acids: CASGIKTSGSYNEQFF.

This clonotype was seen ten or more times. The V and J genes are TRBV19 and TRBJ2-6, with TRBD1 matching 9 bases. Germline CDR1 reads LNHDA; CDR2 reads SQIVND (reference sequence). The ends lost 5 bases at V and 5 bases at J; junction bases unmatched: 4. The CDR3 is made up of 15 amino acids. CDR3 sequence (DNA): TGTGCCAGTAGTTCGGACAGGGGAAGGGCCAACGTCCTGACTTTC. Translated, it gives CASSSDRGRANVLTF.

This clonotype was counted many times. In DNA form, the CDR3 reads TGTGCCAGCAGTCCTAACGGACTAGCCGTCTCAAATACGCAGTATTTT. It codes for CASSPNGLAVSNTQYF. The chain carries TRBV12-3 or TRBV12-4 and TRBJ2-3; 8 bases are shared with TRBD2. Trimming took 5 bases from V and 7 from J; bases not matched to a gene: 14. The CDR3 contains 16 residues.

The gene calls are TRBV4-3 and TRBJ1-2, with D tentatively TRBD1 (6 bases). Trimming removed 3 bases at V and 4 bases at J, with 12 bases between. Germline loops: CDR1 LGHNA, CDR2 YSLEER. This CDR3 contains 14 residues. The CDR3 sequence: CASSHSDRPYGYTF. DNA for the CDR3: TGCGCCAGCAGCCATTCCGACAGGCCCTATGGCTACACCTTC.

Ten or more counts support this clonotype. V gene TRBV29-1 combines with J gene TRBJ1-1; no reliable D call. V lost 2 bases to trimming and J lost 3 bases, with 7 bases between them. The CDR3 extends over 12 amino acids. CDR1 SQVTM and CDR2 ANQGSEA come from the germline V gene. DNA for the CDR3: TGCAGCGTTGAACGCGGGTACACTGAAGCTTTCTTT. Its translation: CSVERGYTEAFF.

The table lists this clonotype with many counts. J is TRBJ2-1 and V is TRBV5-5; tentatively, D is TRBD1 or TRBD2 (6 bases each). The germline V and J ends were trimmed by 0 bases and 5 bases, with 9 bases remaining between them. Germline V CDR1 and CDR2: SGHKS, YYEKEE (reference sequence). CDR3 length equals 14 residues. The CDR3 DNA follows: TGTGCCAGCAGCTTGGGGGGGGCCGACAATGAGCAGTTCTTC. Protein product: CASSLGGADNEQFF.

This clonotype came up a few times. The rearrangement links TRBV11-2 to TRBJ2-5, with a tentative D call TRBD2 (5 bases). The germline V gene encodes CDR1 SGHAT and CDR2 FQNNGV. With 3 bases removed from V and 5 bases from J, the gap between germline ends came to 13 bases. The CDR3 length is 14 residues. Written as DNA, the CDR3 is TGTGCCAGCAGCTTTTGGCTAAGCGGCGAGACCCAGTACTTC. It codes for CASSFWLSGETQYF. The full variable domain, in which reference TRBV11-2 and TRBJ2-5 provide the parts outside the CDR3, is EAGVAQSPRYKIIEKRQSVAFWCNPISGHATLYWYQQILGQGPKLLIQFQNNGVVDDSQLPKDRFSAERLKGVDSTLKIQPAKLEDSAVYLCASSFWLSGETQYFGPGTRLLVL.

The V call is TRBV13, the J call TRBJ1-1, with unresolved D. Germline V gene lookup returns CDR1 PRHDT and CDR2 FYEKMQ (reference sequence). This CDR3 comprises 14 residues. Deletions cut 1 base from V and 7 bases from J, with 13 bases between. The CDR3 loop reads CASSLDRGPGEAFF. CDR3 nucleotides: TGTGCCAGCAGCTTAGACAGAGGACCGGGTGAAGCTTTCTTT.

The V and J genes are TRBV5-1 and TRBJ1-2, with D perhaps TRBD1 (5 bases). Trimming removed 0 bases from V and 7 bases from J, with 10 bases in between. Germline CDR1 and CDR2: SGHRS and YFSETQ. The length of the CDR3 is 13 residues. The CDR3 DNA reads TGCGCCAGCAGCTTGGGTGCTGGGGCTGGCTACACCTTC. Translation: CASSLGAGAGYTF.

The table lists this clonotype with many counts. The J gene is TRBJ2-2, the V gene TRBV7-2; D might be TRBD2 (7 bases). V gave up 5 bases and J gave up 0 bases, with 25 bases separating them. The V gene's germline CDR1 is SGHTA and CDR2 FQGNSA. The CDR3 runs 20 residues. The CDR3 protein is CASSLTPLRGPFANTGELFF. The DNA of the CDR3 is TGTGCCAGCAGCCTAACCCCCTTGCGGGGGCCGTTCGCGAACACCGGGGAGCTGTTTTTT. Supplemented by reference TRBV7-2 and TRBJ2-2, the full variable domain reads GAGVSQSPSNKVTEKGKDVELRCDPISGHTALYWYRQSLGQGLEFLIYFQGNSAPDKSGLPSDRFSAERTGGSVSTLTIQRTQQEDSAVYLCASSLTPLRGPFANTGELFFGEGSRLTVL.

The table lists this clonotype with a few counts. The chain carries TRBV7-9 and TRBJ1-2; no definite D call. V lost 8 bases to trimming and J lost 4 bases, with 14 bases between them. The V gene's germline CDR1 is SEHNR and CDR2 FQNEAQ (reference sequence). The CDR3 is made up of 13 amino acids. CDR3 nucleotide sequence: TGTGCCAGCTCCAGAGGGCAGGCCTATGGCTACACCTTC. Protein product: CASSRGQAYGYTF.

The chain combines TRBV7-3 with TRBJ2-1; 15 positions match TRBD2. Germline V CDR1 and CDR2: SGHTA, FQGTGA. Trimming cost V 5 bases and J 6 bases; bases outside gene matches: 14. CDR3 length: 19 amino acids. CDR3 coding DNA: TGTGCCAGCAGCCCCTATGGACTAGCGGGAGGGCCGACTAGCAATGAGCAGTTCTTC. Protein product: CASSPYGLAGGPTSNEQFF.

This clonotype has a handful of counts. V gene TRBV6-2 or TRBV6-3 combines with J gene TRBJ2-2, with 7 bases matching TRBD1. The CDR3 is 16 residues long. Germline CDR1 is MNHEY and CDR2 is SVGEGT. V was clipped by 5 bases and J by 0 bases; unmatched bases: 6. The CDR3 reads CASSTRGTANTGELFF. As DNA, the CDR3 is TGTGCCAGCAGTACCCGTGGGACAGCGAACACCGGGGAGCTGTTTTTT.

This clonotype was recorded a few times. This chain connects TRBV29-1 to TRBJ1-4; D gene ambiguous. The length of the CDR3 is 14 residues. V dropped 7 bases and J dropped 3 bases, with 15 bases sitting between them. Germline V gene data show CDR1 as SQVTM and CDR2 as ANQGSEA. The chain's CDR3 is CSAFWGYSNEKLFF. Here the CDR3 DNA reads TGCAGCGCTTTCTGGGGTTATTCTAATGAAAAACTGTTTTTT.

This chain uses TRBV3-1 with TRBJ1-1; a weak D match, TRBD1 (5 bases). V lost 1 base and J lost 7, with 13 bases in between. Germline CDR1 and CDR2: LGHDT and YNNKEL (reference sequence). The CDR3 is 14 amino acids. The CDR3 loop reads CASSQVARAHEAFF. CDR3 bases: TGTGCCAGCAGCCAAGTAGCCAGGGCGCATGAAGCTTTCTTT.

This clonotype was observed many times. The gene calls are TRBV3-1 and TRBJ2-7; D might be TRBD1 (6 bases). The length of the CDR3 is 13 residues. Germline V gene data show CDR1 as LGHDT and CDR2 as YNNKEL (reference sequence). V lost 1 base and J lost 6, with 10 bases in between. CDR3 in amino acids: CASSQGDTGEQYF. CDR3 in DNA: TGTGCCAGCAGCCAAGGGGACACAGGCGAGCAGTACTTC.